The source of this T cell receptor (beta chain) is a study of T-cell memory formation after mild COVID-19. Study-level background: TCR clusters mostly belonged to single donors.

Remarks on this clonotype: Its antigen remains unknown.

CDR3 length: 17 residues. Trimming removed 5 bases from V and 2 bases from J, with 22 bases in between. Germline values: CDR1 MDHEN, CDR2 SYDVKM. Findings of the study overall: Those CD4+ clones that contracted were mainly in CM and EM (CD8+ ones in EMRA). Later expanders leaned toward CD4+, whereas clones contracting from day 15 to 85 were balanced CD4/CD8.

Constant-segment primers were used for 5'RACE, and the resulting TCR alpha and TCR beta cDNA libraries carried sample barcodes and UMIs. One entry per CDR3 protein results from TCRdb running MiXCR on the 5' RACE reads. The profile covers fewer than 350,000 distinct CDR3 sequences, with around 15% appearing a single time and roughly 23% taken by the ten largest. This sequence was found in a man aged 18 to 35 who had mild COVID-19 (a few samples of this study predate the infection). Cell type and time point are not known. The chain carries TRBV28 and TRBJ2-7; maybe TRBD2 (7 bases). Sequencing was performed on PBMCs or a T cell subset sorted from them (not recorded which). CDR3 DNA: TGTGCCAGCAGTCTAGGGGGGAGGGCAGGATCGACCTACGAGCAGTACGTC. Its protein product is CASSLGGRAGSTYEQYV.